This T cell receptor beta chain was found in a study of vaccination and CD4 T cells after COVID-19. The Oncomine TCR Beta short-read assay generated sequence data from the DNA of cultured CD4+ T cells. Each CDR3 protein gets one entry after TCRdb re-called the PCR reads with MiXCR. This table has about 12,000 distinct CDR3 sequences, approximately 50% appearing once. The germline V gene encodes CDR1 SGHAT and CDR2 FQNNGV. The CDR3 contains 13 residues. Trimming removed 1 base at V and 4 bases at J, with 8 bases between. With regard to this clonotype: What it recognizes is unknown.

The treatment denotes: roughly ten-day PBMC culture with coronavirus spike peptide pools or control peptides (ViraFEST assay). The J gene is TRBJ2-7, the V gene TRBV11-2; D gene ambiguous. The sample consisted of CD4+ T cells from blood, cultured in vitro. This sequence was found in a human donor who had recovered from COVID-19. CDR3 loop: CASSLASEYEQYF. The CDR3, as DNA: TGTGCCAGCAGCTTAGCTTCCGAGTACGAGCAGTACTTC.